The 30 T cell receptor beta chains listed next were all sequenced from one sample in a study of blood T cell repertoires in COVID-19. TCRdb keeps only in-frame clones here, not all; method: immunoSEQ multiplex PCR. The data contain around 140,000 clones, approximately 84% of them singletons. The specimen sequenced was peripheral blood. The receptors derive from a woman aged 80 or over with acute or convalescent COVID-19.

The chain uses TRBV7-2 and TRBJ2-5; 7 nucleotides match TRBD1. V shed 2 bases and J 0 bases; nucleotides not matched to a gene: 6. The germline gives CDR1 SGHTA, CDR2 FQGNSA. This CDR3 has 16 residues. CDR3 residues: CASSLSKGAYQETQYF. CDR3 bases: TGTGCCAGCAGCTTATCCAAGGGGGCGTACCAAGAGACCCAGTACTTC. The full variable domain, its missing parts supplied by reference TRBV7-2 and TRBJ2-5, is GAGVSQSPSNKVTEKGKDVELRCDPISGHTALYWYRQSLGQGLEFLIYFQGNSAPDKSGLPSDRFSAERTGGSVSTLTIQRTQQEDSAVYLCASSLSKGAYQETQYFGPGTRLLVL.

This clone has just a few counts. The V and J genes are TRBV19 and TRBJ2-7; tentatively, D is TRBD2 (6 bases). The CDR3 runs 14 residues. Germline V CDR1 and CDR2: LNHDA, SQIVND (reference sequence). Trimming removed 3 bases at V and 4 bases at J, with 13 bases between. DNA for the CDR3: TGTGCCAGTAGTATGGGCGGGATTATTTACGAGCAGTACTTC. It encodes CASSMGGIIYEQYF.

J is TRBJ1-4 and V is TRBV4-2, with D possibly matching TRBD1 (5 bases). The germline gives CDR1 LGHNA, CDR2 YNFKEQ. CDR3 size: 15 residues. Trimming pared 0 bases from V and 5 bases from J, leaving 10 bases between. Here the CDR3 reads CASSQDSQGNEKLFF. The CDR3 nucleotides are TGTGCCAGCAGCCAAGATAGTCAGGGAAATGAAAAACTGTTTTTT.

The chain couples TRBV3-1 (or the pseudogene TRBV3-2) to TRBJ2-4, with 8 bases fitting TRBD1. V trimming: 2 bases; J trimming: 2 bases; junction bases outside the gene matches: 8. Germline V gene data show CDR1 as LGHDT and CDR2 as YNNKEL (reference sequence). This CDR3 is built from 17 residues. The CDR3, as DNA: TGTGCCAGCAGCCAAAAGGCAGGGGGCTTATCCAAAAACATTCAGTACTTC. Protein sequence: CASSQKAGGLSKNIQYF.

The V and J genes are TRBV30 and TRBJ1-5; TRBD1 matches at 7 bases. Trimming removed 3 bases from V and 0 bases from J; junction bases left unmatched: 5. This CDR3 comprises 15 residues. Germline V CDR1 and CDR2: GTSNPN, SVGIG (reference sequence). In DNA, the CDR3 is TGTGCCTGGAGAAGCACAGGGGCTAGCAATCAGCCCCAGCATTTT. Encoded protein: CAWRSTGASNQPQHF.

The chain uses TRBV5-5 and TRBJ2-2; D might be TRBD2 (5 bases). Trimming removed 4 bases from V and 6 bases from J, with 16 bases in between. This CDR3 is 15 amino acids long. The germline V gene has CDR1 SGHKS and CDR2 YYEKEE (reference sequence). CDR3 bases: TGTGCCAGCAGCCACACTAGTTTGGCCGCCGGGGAGCTGTTTTTT. It specifies CASSHTSLAAGELFF.

The CDR3 DNA is TGTGCCAGCAGCGCCGCCCCGGGCGGGGAGCTGTTTTTT. It yields the protein CASSAAPGGELFF. The rearrangement joins TRBV7-7 to TRBJ2-2; no clear D gene. V dropped 5 bases and J dropped 7 bases, with 11 bases sitting between them. CDR3 length equals 13 residues. Germline V CDR1 and CDR2: SSHAT, FNYEAQ (reference sequence).

The rearrangement uses TRBV30 and TRBJ1-5; D ambiguous. V shed 4 bases and J shed 3 bases, with 7 bases lying between them. The CDR3 has 12 amino acids. CDR1 and CDR2 from the germline V gene are GTSNPN and SVGIG (reference sequence). This CDR3 is CAWTLNNQPQHF. The CDR3 DNA reads as TGTGCCTGGACCCTTAACAATCAGCCCCAGCATTTT. Full variable domain (rest looked up from reference TRBV30 and TRBJ1-5): SQTIHQWPATLVQPVGSPLSLECTVEGTSNPNLYWYRQAAGRGLQLLFYSVGIGQISSEVPQNLSASRPQDRQFILSSKKLLLSDSGFYLCAWTLNNQPQHFGDGTRLSIL.

A word on this clone: The same CDR3 can be traced to other DNA sequences in this sample. The chain combines TRBV7-2 with TRBJ1-1, with D possibly matching TRBD1 (6 bases). CDR3 length: 14 residues. Trimming left V 0 bases short and J 5 bases short, with 10 bases between. Germline values: CDR1 SGHTA, CDR2 FQGNSA. CDR3 amino acids: CASSLAGGRTEAFF. The CDR3 DNA reads as TGTGCCAGCAGCTTAGCGGGGGGGCGGACTGAAGCTTTCTTT.

The gene calls are TRBV4-1 and TRBJ2-7; 9 bases line up with TRBD2. Germline V gives CDR1 MGHRA, CDR2 YSYEKL. The junction had 18 bases not matched to a gene; V was cut back by 0 bases and J by 3 bases. The CDR3 loop spans 20 amino acids. CDR3 residues: CASSQDAPSVAGVSFYEQYF. CDR3 bases: TGCGCCAGCAGCCAAGATGCCCCCAGTGTAGCGGGAGTATCTTTCTACGAGCAGTACTTC.

V is TRBV5-6 and J is TRBJ2-1, with 7 nucleotides matching TRBD2. The germline CDR1 and CDR2 sequences are SGHDT and YYEEEE. V was pared by 4 bases and J by 13 bases, with 8 bases of the junction left unmatched. The CDR3 has 12 amino acids. This CDR3 is CASSLSSGVQFF. As DNA, the CDR3 is TGTGCCAGCAGCCTTTCTAGCGGTGTTCAGTTCTTC.

A few counts support this clone. The chain uses TRBV18 and TRBJ1-1; D possibly corresponds to TRBD1 (5 bases). The CDR3 has 14 residues. Trimming took off 6 bases at V and 3 bases at J, with 14 bases between the two ends. CDR1 is KGHSH and CDR2 is LQKENI in the germline V gene. The CDR3 sequence: CASSLRGGDTEAFF. In DNA form, the CDR3 reads TGTGCCAGCTCGCTAAGGGGAGGGGACACTGAAGCTTTCTTT.

J is TRBJ2-7 and V is TRBV2, with D perhaps TRBD2 (5 bases). CDR1 and CDR2 from the germline V gene are SNHLY and FYNNEI. The CDR3 consists of 13 residues. V lost 4 bases and J 2 bases, leaving 9 bases between the germline ends. This CDR3 reads CASSGLTTYEQYF. CDR3 nucleotides: TGTGCCAGCAGTGGACTAACCACCTACGAGCAGTACTTC.

V is TRBV7-2 and J is TRBJ2-7; possibly TRBD1 for D (5 bases). The V end lost 4 bases, the J end lost 2 bases, and 24 bases lay between the germline ends. The CDR3 covers 18 residues. The germline gives CDR1 SGHTA, CDR2 FQGNSA. The DNA for the CDR3 is TGTGCCAGCAGCTCAGGGTTTAGTGATAGGGCATGGACCTACGAGCAGTACTTC. This sequence encodes CASSSGFSDRAWTYEQYF.

This clone has more than one count but fewer than ten. The chain links TRBV10-2 to TRBJ1-1; D is possibly TRBD1 (5 bases). The germline gives CDR1 WSHSY, CDR2 SAAADI. With 3 bases removed from V and 1 base from J, the gap between germline ends came to 6 bases. The CDR3 loop spans 13 amino acids. CDR3 loop: CASSDQGNTEAFF. The DNA for the CDR3 is TGCGCCAGCAGTGACCAGGGGAACACTGAAGCTTTCTTT.

This rearrangement joins TRBV27 to TRBJ1-2, with 11 bases that match TRBD1. CDR1 and CDR2 from the germline V gene are MNHEY and SMNVEV (reference sequence). V shed 5 bases and J 2 bases; nucleotides not matched to a gene: 4. The CDR3 runs to 15 residues. This CDR3 reads CASSPRTGGNYGYTF. The CDR3 DNA sequence: TGTGCCAGCAGTCCTCGGACAGGGGGCAACTATGGCTACACCTTC.

The chain recombines TRBV5-4 with TRBJ1-1; D is unresolved. Germline CDR1 SGHNT, CDR2 YYREEE (reference sequence). The length of the CDR3 is 15 residues. Trimming cost V 6 bases and J 1 base, with 16 bases left between them. The CDR3 coding sequence is TGTGCCAGCACCCGTCTTGAAACGGGGAACACTGAAGCTTTCTTT. It is translated as CASTRLETGNTEAFF.

This chain uses TRBV2 with TRBJ2-3, with 7 nucleotides matching TRBD1. J lost 2 bases, V lost 6 bases, and 5 bases had no gene match. Germline V gene sequence: CDR1 SNHLY, CDR2 FYNNEI. The CDR3 is 14 amino acids. CDR3 region: CASSEGQFTDTQYF. CDR3 coding DNA: TGTGCCAGCAGCGAGGGACAGTTCACAGATACGCAGTATTTT.

The CDR3 here is CASSQDPASEFYEQYF. The CDR3 DNA follows: TGTGCCAGCAGCCAAGATCCGGCTAGCGAGTTCTACGAGCAGTACTTC. V is TRBV3-1 (or the pseudogene TRBV3-2) and J is TRBJ2-7; TRBD2 might be the D (6 bases). This CDR3 is 16 amino acids long. V dropped 0 bases and J dropped 3 bases, with 15 bases sitting between them. Germline CDR1 LGHDT, CDR2 YNNKEL (reference sequence).

This clone was counted once. The CDR3 reads CASSPRTGTYEQYF. Here the CDR3 DNA reads TGTGCCAGTAGTCCTCGGACAGGGACCTACGAGCAGTACTTC. V is TRBV19 and J is TRBJ2-7, with TRBD1 matching 8 bases. The length of the CDR3 is 14 residues. CDR1 and CDR2 (germline): LNHDA, SQIVND (reference sequence). The trim removed 5 bases at V and 2 bases at J, leaving 5 bases unmatched. The full variable domain, in which reference TRBV19 and TRBJ2-7 provide the parts outside the CDR3, is DGGITQSPKYLFRKEGQNVTLSCEQNLNHDAMYWYRQDPGQGLRLIYYSQIVNDFQKGDIAEGYSVSREKKESFPLTVTSAQKNPTAFYLCASSPRTGTYEQYFGPGTRLTVT.

This clone was observed at least ten times. The chain uses TRBV19 and TRBJ1-2; TRBD1 matches 7 bases. From germline, CDR1 is LNHDA and CDR2 SQIVND (reference sequence). This CDR3 spans 16 amino acids. Trimming took 3 bases from V and 6 from J; bases not matched to a gene: 13. The CDR3 DNA sequence: TGTGCCAGTAGTATGGTATACCAGGGGGTTGGCGATGGCTACACCTTC. This codes for CASSMVYQGVGDGYTF.

The V call is TRBV27, the J call TRBJ2-1; D is perhaps TRBD2 (6 bases). CDR3 size: 16 residues. Trimming pared 6 bases from V and 9 bases from J, leaving 24 bases between. Germline assignment: CDR1 MNHEY and CDR2 SMNVEV (reference sequence). Here the CDR3 reads CASRPPGGLYLGEQFF. The CDR3 nucleotides are TGTGCCAGCAGGCCACCCGGGGGTCTGTATCTTGGTGAGCAGTTCTTC.

The chain recombines TRBV3-1 (or the pseudogene TRBV3-2) with TRBJ1-2; D gene unclear. Trimming cost V 0 bases and J 1 base, with 9 bases left between them. CDR3 length equals 15 residues. Germline V gives CDR1 LGHDT, CDR2 YNNKEL (reference sequence). CDR3 nucleotide sequence: TGTGCCAGCAGCCAAGATTTGGCCAGTAACTATGGCTACACCTTC. Its protein product is CASSQDLASNYGYTF.

This rearrangement joins TRBV5-1 to TRBJ1-6, with D tentatively TRBD1 (6 bases). This CDR3 has 15 amino acids. V lost 10 bases, J lost 5 bases, and 19 bases lay in between. Per the germline V gene, CDR1 is SGHRS and CDR2 is YFSETQ. CDR3 amino acids: CALAAQGQNNSPLHF. In DNA, the CDR3 is TGCGCCCTCGCGGCCCAGGGGCAAAATAATTCACCCCTCCACTTT.

This clone was observed a single time. The chain recombines TRBV5-6 with TRBJ2-1; possible D gene TRBD2, 5 bases. V dropped 3 bases and J dropped 5 bases, with 9 bases sitting between them. Germline values: CDR1 SGHDT, CDR2 YYEEEE. This CDR3 is built from 13 residues. CDR3 bases: TGTGCCAGCAGCTGGGAGCGGAACAATGAGCAGTTCTTC. Protein: CASSWERNNEQFF.

This clone was counted a few times. This chain joins TRBV5-1 and TRBJ1-2; 12 nucleotides line up with TRBD1. J gave up 2 bases and V 2 bases, and 1 base lay outside the gene matches. Germline V lookup: CDR1 SGHRS, CDR2 YFSETQ. There are 15 residues in the CDR3. CDR3 region: CASSFGTGGNYGYTF. The CDR3 DNA reads TGCGCCAGCAGCTTCGGGACAGGGGGCAACTATGGCTACACCTTC.

The CDR3 nucleotides are TGTGCCAGCAGCTTGGCGGACAGAAAATTCGGGGAGCTGTTTTTT. It specifies CASSLADRKFGELFF. The V gene is TRBV5-6, the J gene TRBJ2-2; weak D call: TRBD1 (6 bases). Trimming pared 0 bases from V and 7 bases from J, leaving 13 bases between. The CDR3 extends over 15 amino acids. Germline V lookup: CDR1 SGHDT, CDR2 YYEEEE.

The rearrangement uses TRBV6-2 or TRBV6-3 and TRBJ2-7; the D gene is possibly TRBD2 (6 bases). CDR3 length equals 14 residues. Trimming cost V 0 bases and J 4 bases, with 10 bases left between them. Germline values: CDR1 MNHEY, CDR2 SVGEGT. The CDR3 loop is CASSYSTSSYEQYF. DNA for the CDR3: TGTGCCAGCAGTTACTCGACTAGTTCTTACGAGCAGTACTTC.

This chain links TRBV5-1 with TRBJ2-4; possibly TRBD1 for D (5 bases). CDR1 and CDR2 from the germline V gene are SGHRS and YFSETQ. V was shortened by 0 bases and J by 0 bases, with 13 bases between the two germline ends. CDR3 length: 17 residues. DNA of the CDR3: TGCGCCAGCAGCTTGGGGGGCACTATTCTAGCCAAAAACATTCAGTACTTC. Protein sequence: CASSLGGTILAKNIQYF. Full variable domain (remainder filled in from reference TRBV5-1 and TRBJ2-4): KAGVTQTPRYLIKTRGQQVTLSCSPISGHRSVSWYQQTPGQGLQFLFEYFSETQRNKGNFPGRFSGRQFSNSRSEMNVSTLELGDSALYLCASSLGGTILAKNIQYFGAGTRLSVL.

This clone showed up just once. CDR3 in DNA: TGTGCCAGCAGTTTAACAGGGGGCGCGAATCAGCCCCAGCATTTT. The encoded protein is CASSLTGGANQPQHF. The genes are TRBV27 and TRBJ1-5; TRBD1 agrees at 9 bases. The CDR3 runs to 15 residues. The V gene's germline CDR1 is MNHEY and CDR2 SMNVEV (reference sequence). Germline trimming cut 2 bases from V and 4 bases from J; bases unmatched to any gene: 3.